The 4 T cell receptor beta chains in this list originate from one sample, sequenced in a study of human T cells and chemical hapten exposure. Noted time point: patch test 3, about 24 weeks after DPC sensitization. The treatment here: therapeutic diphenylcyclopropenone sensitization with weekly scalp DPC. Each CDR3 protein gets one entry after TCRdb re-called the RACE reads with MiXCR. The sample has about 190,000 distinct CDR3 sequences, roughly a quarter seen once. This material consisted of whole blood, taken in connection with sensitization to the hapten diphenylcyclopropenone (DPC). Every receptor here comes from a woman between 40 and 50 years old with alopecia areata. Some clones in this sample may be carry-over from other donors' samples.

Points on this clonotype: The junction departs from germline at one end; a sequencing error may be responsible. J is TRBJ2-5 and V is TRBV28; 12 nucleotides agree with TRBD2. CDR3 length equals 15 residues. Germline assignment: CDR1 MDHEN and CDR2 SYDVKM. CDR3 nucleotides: TGTGCCAGCAGCTACACGGGACTAGCGGGCGGCTCCCCCTTTTTC. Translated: CASSYTGLAGGSPFF. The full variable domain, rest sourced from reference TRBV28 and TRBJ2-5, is DVKVTQSSRYLVKRTGEKVFLECVQDMDHENMFWYRQDPGLGLRLIYFSYDVKMKEKGDIPEGYSVSREKKERFSLILESASTNQTSMYLCASSYTGLAGGSPFFGPGTRLLVL.

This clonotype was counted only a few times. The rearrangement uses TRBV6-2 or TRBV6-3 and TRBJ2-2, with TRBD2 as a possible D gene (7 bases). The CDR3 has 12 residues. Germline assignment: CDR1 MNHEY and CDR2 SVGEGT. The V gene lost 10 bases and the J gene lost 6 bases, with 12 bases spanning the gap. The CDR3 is CATREGAGELFF. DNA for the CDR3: TGTGCCACCAGGGAGGGGGCCGGGGAGCTGTTTTTT.

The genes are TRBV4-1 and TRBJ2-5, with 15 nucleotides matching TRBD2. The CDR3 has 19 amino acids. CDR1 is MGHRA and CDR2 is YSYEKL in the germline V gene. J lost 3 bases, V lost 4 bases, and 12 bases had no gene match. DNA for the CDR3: TGCGCCAGCAGCCGCTTGCCGGGACTAGCGGGAGGTGGCGAAGAGACCCAGTACTTC. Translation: CASSRLPGLAGGGEETQYF.

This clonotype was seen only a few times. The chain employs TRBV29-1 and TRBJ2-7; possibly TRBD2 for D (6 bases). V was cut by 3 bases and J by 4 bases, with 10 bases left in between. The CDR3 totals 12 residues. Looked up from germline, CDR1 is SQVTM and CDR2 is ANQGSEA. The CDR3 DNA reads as TGCAGCGTTGAGCGCGGGAAATACGAGCAGTACTTC. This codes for CSVERGKYEQYF.